Listed here are 30 T cell receptor beta chains from one sample, sequenced in a study of identical twins. TCRdb reanalysed the 5' RACE reads using MiXCR and keeps one entry per CDR3 protein. In the table there are 17,000 or so distinct CDR3 sequences, nearly 70% of which are singletons. The sequencing sample was made of memory (CD45RO+) T cells sorted from blood. The receptors derive from a woman aged 18-30 years in good health. This table probably holds off-target reads from a library built for another chain.

This clonotype has just one count. Written as DNA, the CDR3 is TGTGCCAGCAGGGAACTAGATCCCTACAATGAGCAGTTCTTC. Protein product: CASRELDPYNEQFF. The V gene is TRBV6-2 or TRBV6-3, the J gene TRBJ2-1, with a tentative D call TRBD2 (5 bases). The CDR3 consists of 14 residues. The V gene's germline CDR1 is MNHEY and CDR2 SVGEGT. Trimming took off 6 bases at V and 2 bases at J, with 11 bases between the two ends.

V is TRBV11-2 and J is TRBJ2-7, with a tentative D call TRBD2 (7 bases). The germline V gene encodes CDR1 SGHAT and CDR2 FQNNGV. This CDR3 is 12 amino acids long. The V and J ends lost 4 bases and 6 bases respectively, with 10 bases between them. In DNA, the CDR3 is TGTGCCAGCAGCTCCCGGGGGGCCGAGCAGTACTTC. Translating gives CASSSRGAEQYF.

This rearrangement joins TRBV29-1 to TRBJ1-2; TRBD1 is a possible D gene (5 bases). Trimming left V 7 bases short and J 7 bases short, with 16 bases between. This CDR3 comprises 12 residues. The germline V gene has CDR1 SQVTM and CDR2 ANQGSEA. CDR3 sequence (DNA): TGCAGCGCTTCAGCCGATGGGGGTGGCTACACCTTC. Encoded protein: CSASADGGGYTF. The variable domain in full, completed from reference TRBV29-1 and TRBJ1-2, reads SAVISQKPSRDICQRGTSLTIQCQVDSQVTMMFWYRQQPGQSLTLIATANQGSEATYESGFVIDKFPISRPNLTFSTLTVSNMSPEDSSIYLCSASADGGGYTFGSGTRLTVV.

The chain uses TRBV7-3 and TRBJ2-1; unclear D gene. Looked up from germline, CDR1 is SGHTA and CDR2 is FQGTGA. V was cut by 6 bases and J by 0 bases, with 18 bases left in between. The CDR3 runs to 17 residues. CDR3 sequence (DNA): TGTGCCAGCAGAGATACACGGCTGAGTGGCTCCTACAATGAGCAGTTCTTC. This encodes CASRDTRLSGSYNEQFF.

This clonotype showed up just a few times. The rearrangement uses TRBV29-1 and TRBJ2-1; 7 bases agree with TRBD1. Trimming took 7 bases from V and 5 from J; bases not matched to a gene: 5. The CDR3 contains 12 residues. Germline V gene sequence: CDR1 SQVTM, CDR2 ANQGSEA. Here the CDR3 reads CSEGAADNEQFF. The CDR3 bases are TGCAGCGAGGGGGCAGCCGACAATGAGCAGTTCTTC.

The rearrangement links TRBV7-2 to TRBJ2-3; TRBD2 agrees at 8 bases. Trimming at V came to 5 bases and at J to 0 bases, leaving 4 bases not matched to a gene. CDR1 SGHTA and CDR2 FQGNSA come from the germline V gene. The CDR3 loop spans 15 amino acids. The CDR3 sequence is CASSDSGTSTDTQYF. CDR3 nucleotide sequence: TGTGCCAGCAGCGATAGCGGGACTAGCACAGATACGCAGTATTTT.

This clonotype was detected a few times. The J gene is TRBJ2-1, the V gene TRBV6-5; maybe TRBD2 (5 bases). V lost 6 bases and J lost 9, with 15 bases in between. CDR1 and CDR2 (germline): MNHEY, SVGAGI. The CDR3 is made up of 13 amino acids. The CDR3 DNA follows: TGTGCCAGCAGGCTAGCAGCAGGTAGTGAGCAGTTCTTC. Translated, it gives CASRLAAGSEQFF.

V is TRBV18 and J is TRBJ2-7, with D hard to call. The length of the CDR3 is 14 residues. Trimming pared 3 bases from V and 0 bases from J, leaving 9 bases between. Germline values: CDR1 KGHSH, CDR2 LQKENI. The CDR3 DNA follows: TGTGCCAGCTCACCCTTGGCATTCTCCTACGAGCAGTACTTC. It is translated as CASSPLAFSYEQYF.

The V and J genes are TRBV29-1 and TRBJ2-5; TRBD1 agrees at 7 bases. Germline lookup yields CDR1 SQVTM and CDR2 ANQGSEA. The CDR3 has 13 residues. J gave up 2 bases and V 6 bases, and 6 bases lay outside the gene matches. CDR3 residues: CSVEGALQETQYF. CDR3 in DNA: TGCAGCGTCGAGGGGGCCTTGCAAGAGACCCAGTACTTC.

The V gene is TRBV7-2, the J gene TRBJ1-1; D call uncertain. Germline V lookup: CDR1 SGHTA, CDR2 FQGNSA. There are 12 residues in the CDR3. Between the trimmed V and J ends, which lost 5 bases and 3 bases, there was a span of 7 bases. The CDR3 here is CASSQIYTEAFF. The DNA for the CDR3 is TGTGCCAGCAGCCAGATTTACACTGAAGCTTTCTTT.

The chain uses TRBV5-4 and TRBJ2-5; weak D call: TRBD1 (5 bases). The V end lost 4 bases, the J end lost 5 bases, and 9 bases lay between the germline ends. Looked up from germline, CDR1 is SGHNT and CDR2 is YYREEE (reference sequence). This CDR3 comprises 12 residues. The chain's CDR3 is CASSTGLETQYF. Written as DNA, the CDR3 is TGTGCCAGCAGCACAGGTTTGGAGACCCAGTACTTC.

V usage is TRBV5-6 and J usage is TRBJ2-6, with D maybe TRBD1 (5 bases). The V end lost 6 bases, the J end lost 1 base, and 8 bases lay between the germline ends. CDR3 length equals 14 residues. Germline V lookup: CDR1 SGHDT, CDR2 YYEEEE. DNA for the CDR3: TGTGCCAGCAAAACAGGATCTGGGGCCAACGTCCTGACTTTC. Translating gives CASKTGSGANVLTF.

The CDR3 sequence is CAISDSNQPQHF. For the CDR3, the DNA is TGTGCCATCAGTGATAGCAATCAGCCCCAGCATTTT. The chain is built from TRBV10-3 and TRBJ1-5; D is undetermined. The CDR3 runs 12 residues. Per germline, CDR1 ENHRY and CDR2 SYGVKD. The V and J ends lost 3 bases and 0 bases respectively, with 0 bases between them.

This clonotype occurred a few times. The CDR3 DNA is TGTGCCAGCAGCAAACAGGGGGTAAACACCGGGGAGCTGTTTTTT. Encoded protein: CASSKQGVNTGELFF. The genes are TRBV6-1 and TRBJ2-2, with 8 bases that match TRBD1. Germline CDR1 reads MNHNS; CDR2 reads SASEGT. This CDR3 region has 15 residues. After removal of 6 bases from V and 2 bases from J, the junction contained 5 bases not matched to a gene.

This rearrangement joins TRBV20-1 to TRBJ2-1; 10 positions agree with TRBD1. CDR3 size: 15 residues. J lost 2 bases, V lost 2 bases, and 3 bases had no gene match. Per germline, CDR1 DFQATT and CDR2 SNEGSKA (reference sequence). The CDR3 region is CSARPDRGPYNEQFF. The CDR3 DNA reads TGCAGTGCTAGACCCGACAGGGGGCCCTACAATGAGCAGTTCTTC.

The chain combines TRBV20-1 with TRBJ2-1; D may be TRBD1 (6 bases). V lost 3 bases and J 7 bases, leaving 19 bases between the germline ends. CDR1 and CDR2 from the germline V gene are DFQATT and SNEGSKA (reference sequence). The CDR3 covers 15 residues. The CDR3 DNA reads TGCAGTGCTAGTCTGGCGGTTTCCAGGGGTAATGAGCAGTTCTTC. Its protein product is CSASLAVSRGNEQFF.

This clonotype was detected only a few times. This chain joins TRBV6-6 and TRBJ2-1, with TRBD1 matching 11 bases. The J segment lost 7 bases and the V segment lost 2 bases, leaving 4 bases of the junction unmatched. Germline-derived CDR1 and CDR2 are MNHNY and SVGAGI (reference sequence). This CDR3 region has 15 residues. The CDR3 here is CASSYVGTGGNEQFF. The CDR3 bases are TGTGCCAGCAGTTACGTCGGGACAGGGGGAAATGAGCAGTTCTTC.

The genes are TRBV28 and TRBJ2-3; D call uncertain. Germline loops: CDR1 MDHEN, CDR2 SYDVKM. V lost 6 bases, J lost 11 bases, and 18 bases lay in between. This CDR3 has 13 residues. The CDR3 here is CASSSFGQRRQYF. DNA for the CDR3: TGTGCCAGCAGCAGTTTTGGCCAGAGAAGGCAGTATTTT.

V and J are TRBV18 and TRBJ2-5; D possibly corresponds to TRBD1 (8 bases). The germline gives CDR1 KGHSH, CDR2 LQKENI. V lost 3 bases and J 3 bases, leaving 17 bases between the germline ends. This CDR3 has 16 amino acids. The CDR3 region has the DNA TGTGCCAGCTCACCGAAAGGACAGGGACTAAAAGAGACCCAGTACTTC. Its translation is CASSPKGQGLKETQYF.

The sample holds a few counts of this clonotype. The chain carries TRBV2 and TRBJ2-5, with a weak D call TRBD1 (6 bases). Germline assignment: CDR1 SNHLY and CDR2 FYNNEI. The CDR3 loop spans 13 amino acids. V lost 4 bases, J lost 5 bases, and 11 bases lay in between. The CDR3 DNA sequence: TGTGCCAGCAGTGGGGACAACGGCGAGACCCAGTACTTC. Translation: CASSGDNGETQYF.

This clonotype occurred a few times. This chain links TRBV24-1 with TRBJ2-2, with TRBD2 matching over 12 bases. V trimming: 5 bases; J trimming: 3 bases; junction bases outside the gene matches: 6. Germline CDR1 and CDR2: KGHDR and SFDVKD. The CDR3 length is 17 residues. Written as DNA, the CDR3 is TGTGCCACCAGTGGCGGGACTAGCGGGTCCGACACCGGGGAGCTGTTTTTT. Residues: CATSGGTSGSDTGELFF.

V gene TRBV19 combines with J gene TRBJ1-1; TRBD1 agrees at 11 bases. Germline V CDR1 and CDR2: LNHDA, SQIVND (reference sequence). With V trimmed by 3 bases and J by 5 bases, 8 bases remained unmatched. This CDR3 contains 16 residues. The CDR3: CASSMLADRGRTEAFF. The CDR3 DNA follows: TGTGCCAGTAGTATGTTGGCGGACAGGGGGCGGACTGAAGCTTTCTTT.

The V and J genes are TRBV28 and TRBJ2-7; no clear D gene. The CDR3 length is 15 residues. Germline V CDR1 and CDR2: MDHEN, SYDVKM. Trimming left V 7 bases short and J 0 bases short, with 16 bases between. CDR3 sequence (DNA): TGTGCCAGCACCAGTTCCGGACGGAGCTCCTACGAGCAGTACTTC. Translating it yields CASTSSGRSSYEQYF.

The V gene is TRBV7-2, the J gene TRBJ2-1, with 7 bases fitting TRBD2. Germline CDR1 reads SGHTA; CDR2 reads FQGNSA. The CDR3 has 14 amino acids. The CDR3 DNA is TGTGCAAAGCAGGTTGGAGGGAGGGCGAATGAGCAGTTCTTC. Protein: CAKQVGGRANEQFF.

The chain uses TRBV23-1 and TRBJ2-5, with D perhaps matching TRBD1 (5 bases). TRBV23-1 has ORF status, its function being uncertain. The CDR3 has 18 residues. The germline V and J ends were trimmed by 4 bases and 2 bases, with 23 bases remaining between them. DNA of the CDR3: TGCGCCAGCAGTCCTCGAGCAGGGAAAGCTACCCGGCAAGAGACCCAGTACTTC. Protein product: CASSPRAGKATRQETQYF.

The chain employs TRBV29-1 and TRBJ2-1, with D possibly being TRBD2 (5 bases). The ends were cut back, 1 base at V and 10 bases at J, with 8 bases in the middle. This CDR3 comprises 11 residues. CDR1 and CDR2 from the germline V gene are SQVTM and ANQGSEA. The chain's CDR3 is CSVEVGGEQFF. The CDR3 coding sequence is TGCAGCGTTGAAGTCGGCGGGGAGCAGTTCTTC.

The chain carries TRBV20-1 and TRBJ2-7, with D tentatively TRBD1 (5 bases). V gave up 3 bases and J gave up 6 bases, with 12 bases separating them. The CDR3 loop spans 12 amino acids. Germline V CDR1 and CDR2: DFQATT, SNEGSKA (reference sequence). The CDR3, as DNA: TGCAGTGCTAGTTCAACAGGTGCCGAGCAGTACTTC. Translating it yields CSASSTGAEQYF.

The J gene is TRBJ1-1, the V gene TRBV29-1; no firm D call. The V end was cut by 2 bases, the J end by 5 bases, with 12 bases between. Germline assignment: CDR1 SQVTM and CDR2 ANQGSEA. The CDR3 spans 13 residues. This CDR3 reads CSVEQAVGTEAFF. CDR3 DNA sequence: TGCAGCGTTGAACAAGCGGTAGGAACTGAAGCTTTCTTT.

The rearrangement uses TRBV30 and TRBJ2-1; TRBD2 aligns across 10 bases. The CDR3 contains 13 residues. The V gene's germline CDR1 is GTSNPN and CDR2 SVGIG (reference sequence). Trimming at V came to 8 bases and at J to 7 bases, leaving 8 bases not matched to a gene. The CDR3 coding sequence is TGTGCCGTAGAGCGGGAGGGCTTGAATGAGCAGTTCTTC. It yields the protein CAVEREGLNEQFF.

The chain recombines TRBV6-5 with TRBJ1-1; D is perhaps TRBD1 (6 bases). Trimming cost V 2 bases and J 0 bases, with 10 bases left between them. The length of the CDR3 is 15 residues. Germline CDR1 MNHEY, CDR2 SVGAGI. This CDR3 reads CASSYGGAVNTEAFF. As DNA, the CDR3 is TGTGCCAGCAGTTACGGGGGGGCTGTGAACACTGAAGCTTTCTTT.